This TCR beta chain was sequenced during a study of siplizumab effects on memory and regulatory T cells. Assays were performed on 80,000 to 100,000 TCR templates per sample. Profiled with immunoSEQ multiplex PCR; TCRdb holds only in-frame clones, not every one. The sample yields fewer than 120,000 clones, 92% seen once. Input material: CD4+ T cells sorted from blood. This sequence originates from a human donor in good health.

The CDR3 coding sequence is TGTGCCAGCAGCTTAAATGGTGGCTCTGGGGCCAACGTCCTGACTTTC. Translated: CASSLNGGSGANVLTF. The V gene is TRBV11-3, the J gene TRBJ2-6; D gene uncertain. The germline gives CDR1 SGHNT, CDR2 YENEEA. V was trimmed by 2 bases and J by 0 bases, leaving 8 bases between them. The CDR3 runs to 16 residues.